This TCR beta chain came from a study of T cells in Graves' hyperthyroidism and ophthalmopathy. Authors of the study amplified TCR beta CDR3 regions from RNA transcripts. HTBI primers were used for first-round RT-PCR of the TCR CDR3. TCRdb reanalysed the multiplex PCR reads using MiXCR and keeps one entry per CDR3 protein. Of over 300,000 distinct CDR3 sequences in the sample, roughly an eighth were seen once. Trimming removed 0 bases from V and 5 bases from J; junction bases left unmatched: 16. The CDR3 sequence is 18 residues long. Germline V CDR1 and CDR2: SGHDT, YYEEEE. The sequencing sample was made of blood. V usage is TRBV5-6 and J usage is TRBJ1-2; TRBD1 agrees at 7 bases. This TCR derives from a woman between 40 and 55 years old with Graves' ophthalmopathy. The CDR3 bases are TGTGCCAGCAGCTTGGACCATCGATACAGGGGCCCTGGGTATGGCTACACCTTC. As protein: CASSLDHRYRGPGYGYTF. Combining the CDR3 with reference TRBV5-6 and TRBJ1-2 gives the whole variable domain DAGVTQSPTHLIKTRGQQVTLRCSPKSGHDTVSWYQQALGQGPQFIFQYYEEEERQRGNFPDRFSGHQFPNYSSELNVNALLLGDSALYLCASSLDHRYRGPGYGYTFGSGTRLTVV.